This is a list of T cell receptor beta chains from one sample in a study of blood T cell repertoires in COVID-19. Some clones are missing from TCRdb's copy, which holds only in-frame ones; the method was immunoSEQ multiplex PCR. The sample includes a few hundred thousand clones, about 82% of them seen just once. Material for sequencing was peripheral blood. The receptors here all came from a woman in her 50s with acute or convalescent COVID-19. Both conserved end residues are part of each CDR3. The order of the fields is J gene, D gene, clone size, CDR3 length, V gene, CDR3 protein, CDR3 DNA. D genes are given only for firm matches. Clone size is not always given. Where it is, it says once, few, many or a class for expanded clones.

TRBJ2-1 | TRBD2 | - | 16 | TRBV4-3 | CASSQAKRELANEQFF | TGCGCCAGCAGCCAAGCGAAGCGGGAGTTGGCCAATGAGCAGTTCTTC
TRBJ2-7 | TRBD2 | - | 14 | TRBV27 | CASSGAGVAHEQYF | TGTGCCAGCAGTGGGGCGGGAGTTGCCCACGAGCAGTACTTC
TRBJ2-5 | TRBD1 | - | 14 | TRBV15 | CATSRGQGEETQYF | TGTGCCACCAGCAGGGGACAGGGGGAAGAGACCCAGTACTTC
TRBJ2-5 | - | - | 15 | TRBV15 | CATSRGFGVQETQYF | TGTGCCACCAGCAGAGGCTTCGGGGTCCAAGAGACCCAGTACTTC
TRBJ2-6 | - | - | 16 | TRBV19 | CASSINYGAGANVLTF | TGTGCCAGTAGTATCAATTACGGGGCTGGGGCCAACGTCCTGACTTTC
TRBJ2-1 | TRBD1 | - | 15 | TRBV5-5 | CASSSPGQGIHEQFF | TGTGCCAGCAGCTCACCGGGACAGGGGATACATGAGCAGTTCTTC
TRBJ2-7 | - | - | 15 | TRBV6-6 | CASSYSATLAYEQYF | TGTGCCAGCAGTTACTCAGCGACTCTCGCCTACGAGCAGTACTTC
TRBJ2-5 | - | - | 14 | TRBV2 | CASSGVGGQETQYF | TGTGCCAGCAGTGGGGTCGGGGGCCAAGAGACCCAGTACTTC
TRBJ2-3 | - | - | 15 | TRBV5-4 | CASSPGGRETDTQYF | TGTGCCAGCAGCCCCGGGGGGCGGGAGACAGATACGCAGTATTTT
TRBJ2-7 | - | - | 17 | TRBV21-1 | CASSKVPKRGLAVEQYF | TGTGCCAGCAGCAAAGTTCCGAAAAGGGGACTGGCAGTGGAGCAGTACTTC
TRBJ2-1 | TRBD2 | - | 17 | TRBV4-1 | CASSQGGLAVNYNEQFF | TGCGCCAGCAGCCAAGGGGGACTAGCGGTAAATTACAATGAGCAGTTCTTC
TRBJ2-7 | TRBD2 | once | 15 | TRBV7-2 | CASSFTSGRTYEQYF | TGTGCCAGCAGCTTCACTAGCGGGAGAACCTACGAGCAGTACTTC
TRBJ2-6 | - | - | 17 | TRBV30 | CAWSRGRGRPGANVLTF | TGTGCCTGGAGTAGGGGCAGGGGACGGCCTGGGGCCAACGTCCTGACTTTC
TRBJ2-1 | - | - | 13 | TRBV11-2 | CASSLDLQGEQFF | TGTGCCAGCAGCTTAGATCTCCAGGGTGAGCAGTTCTTC
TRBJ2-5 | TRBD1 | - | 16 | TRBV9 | CASSVEARGNQETQYF | TGTGCCAGCAGCGTAGAGGCCAGGGGGAACCAAGAGACCCAGTACTTC
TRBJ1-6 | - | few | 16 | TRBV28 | CASSQSFGVYNSPLHF | TGTGCCAGCAGCCAGTCGTTCGGGGTCTATAATTCACCCCTCCACTTT
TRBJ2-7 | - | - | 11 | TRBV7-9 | CASSSTYEQYF | TGTGCCAGCAGCTCAACCTACGAGCAGTACTTC
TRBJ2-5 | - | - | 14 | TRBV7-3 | CASSPGPSPGTQYF | TGTGCCAGCAGCCCAGGGCCATCACCAGGGACCCAGTACTTC
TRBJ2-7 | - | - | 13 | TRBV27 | CASSLIGSYEQYF | TGTGCCAGCAGTTTAATCGGGTCCTACGAGCAGTACTTC
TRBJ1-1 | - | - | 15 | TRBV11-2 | CASSLDPTGSTEAFF | TGTGCCAGCAGCTTAGATCCAACAGGGTCCACTGAAGCTTTCTTT
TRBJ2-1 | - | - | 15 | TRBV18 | CASSLEREVSNEQFF | TGTGCCAGCTCCCTTGAAAGGGAGGTTAGTAATGAGCAGTTCTTC
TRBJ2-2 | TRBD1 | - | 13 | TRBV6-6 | CASHRGPTGELFF | TGTGCCAGCCACAGGGGGCCCACCGGGGAGCTGTTTTTT
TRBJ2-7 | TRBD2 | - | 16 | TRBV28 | CASSFEALAGVYEQYF | TGTGCCAGCAGTTTCGAAGCGCTAGCGGGAGTCTACGAGCAGTACTTC
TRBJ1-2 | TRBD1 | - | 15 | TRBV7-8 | CASSFGRGHGYGYTF | TGTGCCAGCAGCTTCGGCAGGGGGCACGGCTATGGCTACACCTTC
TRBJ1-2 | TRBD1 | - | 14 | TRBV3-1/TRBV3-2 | CASSQGQGFYGYTF | TGTGCCAGCAGCCAAGGACAGGGTTTTTATGGCTACACCTTC
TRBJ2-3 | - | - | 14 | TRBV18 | CASSPRGDGDTQYF | TGTGCCAGCTCACCTCGGGGTGATGGAGATACGCAGTATTTT
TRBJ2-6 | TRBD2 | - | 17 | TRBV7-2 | CASSPTSGSSGANVLTF | TGTGCCAGCAGCCCCACTAGCGGGAGCTCTGGGGCCAACGTCCTGACTTTC
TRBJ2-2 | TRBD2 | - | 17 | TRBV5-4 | CASSPRTGGGVTGELFF | TGTGCCAGCAGCCCGAGGACGGGGGGAGGCGTGACCGGGGAGCTGTTTTTT
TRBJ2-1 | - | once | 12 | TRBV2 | CASSDGYNEQFF | TGTGCCAGCAGTGACGGCTACAATGAGCAGTTCTTC
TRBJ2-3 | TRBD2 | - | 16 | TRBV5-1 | CASSPSYGRVPDTQYF | TGCGCCAGCAGCCCCAGCTACGGGAGGGTTCCAGATACGCAGTATTTT
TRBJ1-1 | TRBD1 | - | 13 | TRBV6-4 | CASSDGQGAEAFF | TGTGCCAGCAGTGACGGGCAGGGGGCTGAAGCTTTCTTT
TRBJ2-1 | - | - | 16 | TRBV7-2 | CASSPRNRVTYNEQFF | TGTGCCAGCAGCCCACGGAACAGGGTCACCTACAATGAGCAGTTCTTC
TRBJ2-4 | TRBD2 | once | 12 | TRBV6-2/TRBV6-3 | CASSLAGDIQYF | TGTGCCAGCAGCCTAGCGGGAGACATTCAGTACTTC